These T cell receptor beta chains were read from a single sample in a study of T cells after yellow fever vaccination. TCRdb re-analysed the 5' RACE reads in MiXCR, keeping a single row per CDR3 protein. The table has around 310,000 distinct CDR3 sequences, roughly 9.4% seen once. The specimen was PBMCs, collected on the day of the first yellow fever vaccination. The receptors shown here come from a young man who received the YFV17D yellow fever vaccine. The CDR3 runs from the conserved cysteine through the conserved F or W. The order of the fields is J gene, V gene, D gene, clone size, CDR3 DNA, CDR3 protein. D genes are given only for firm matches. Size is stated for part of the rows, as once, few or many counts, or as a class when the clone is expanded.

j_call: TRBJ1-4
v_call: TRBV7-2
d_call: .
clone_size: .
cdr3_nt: TGTGCCAGCAGCTTAGGCCCCGGCTCCTATGAAAAACTGTTTTTT
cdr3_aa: CASSLGPGSYEKLFF

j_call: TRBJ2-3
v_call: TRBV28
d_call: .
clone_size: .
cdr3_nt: TGTGCCAGCAGTTTACTCGGATACGGTAGGGATACGCAGTATTTT
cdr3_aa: CASSLLGYGRDTQYF

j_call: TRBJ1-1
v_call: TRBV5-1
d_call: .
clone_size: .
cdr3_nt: TGCGCCAGCAGCTTGGCGGGGGCCATGAACACTGAAGCTTTCTTT
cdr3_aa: CASSLAGAMNTEAFF

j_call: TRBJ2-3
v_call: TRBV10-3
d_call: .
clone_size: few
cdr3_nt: TGTGCCATCAGTGCAGGGATTACAGATACGCAGTATTTT
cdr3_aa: CAISAGITDTQYF

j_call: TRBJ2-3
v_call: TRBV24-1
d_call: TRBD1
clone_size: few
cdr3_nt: TGTGCCACCGGAACAGGGGCCTTTAGCACAGATACGCAGTATTTT
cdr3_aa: CATGTGAFSTDTQYF

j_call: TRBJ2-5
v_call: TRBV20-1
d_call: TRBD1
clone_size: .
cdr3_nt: TGCAGTGCTAGGGTGGGACAGAGCCAAGAGACCCAGTACTTC
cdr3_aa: CSARVGQSQETQYF

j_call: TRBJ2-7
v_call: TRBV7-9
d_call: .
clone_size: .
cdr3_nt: TGTGCCAGCAGCTTAACGGGGGCAGGGAAGATGGAGCAGTACTTC
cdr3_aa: CASSLTGAGKMEQYF

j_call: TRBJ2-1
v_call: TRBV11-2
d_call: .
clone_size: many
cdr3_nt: TGTGCCAGCAGCTCTCCCGGACGAGGTGAGCAGTTCTTC
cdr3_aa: CASSSPGRGEQFF

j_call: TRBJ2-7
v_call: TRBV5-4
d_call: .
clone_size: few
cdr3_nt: TGTGCCAGCAGCTTTGGAGGGGGGCGTCCTGGCGAGCAGTACTTC
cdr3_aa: CASSFGGGRPGEQYF

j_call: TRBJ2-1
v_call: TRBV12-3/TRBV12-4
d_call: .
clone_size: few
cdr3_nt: TGTGCCAGCCGCACTAGGCCCTTAGGGGAGCAGTTCTTC
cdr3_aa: CASRTRPLGEQFF

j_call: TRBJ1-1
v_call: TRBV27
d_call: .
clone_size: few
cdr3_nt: TGTGCCAGCAGGACCTCAACAGGGTTACTAGGGCACACTGAAGCTTTCTTT
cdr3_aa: CASRTSTGLLGHTEAFF

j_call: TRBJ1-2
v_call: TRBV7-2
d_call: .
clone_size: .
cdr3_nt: TGTGCCAGCTCGGCCGGCCCTTATGGCTACACCTTC
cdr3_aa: CASSAGPYGYTF

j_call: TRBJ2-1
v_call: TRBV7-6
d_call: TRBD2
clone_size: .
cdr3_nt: TGTGCCAGCAGCACGTGGACTAGCGGGGGCCCTAATGAGCAGTTCTTC
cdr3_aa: CASSTWTSGGPNEQFF

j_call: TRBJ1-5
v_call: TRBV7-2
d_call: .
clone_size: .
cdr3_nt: TGTGCCAGCAGCCCAAGAGCTAATCAGCCCCAGCATTTT
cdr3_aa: CASSPRANQPQHF

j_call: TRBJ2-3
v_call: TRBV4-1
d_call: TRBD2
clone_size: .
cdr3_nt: TGCGCCAGCAGCCTCGGGGGGGGGAGAAATACGCAGTATTTT
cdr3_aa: CASSLGGGRNTQYF

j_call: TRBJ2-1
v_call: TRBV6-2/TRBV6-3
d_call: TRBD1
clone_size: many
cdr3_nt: TGTGCCAGCAGTTTCACTACAGGGGCGCAGTTCTTC
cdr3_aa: CASSFTTGAQFF

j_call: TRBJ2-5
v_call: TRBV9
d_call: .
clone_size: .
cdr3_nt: TGTGCCAGCAGCTTCCTTGGGGACTGGGAGACCCAGTACTTC
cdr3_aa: CASSFLGDWETQYF

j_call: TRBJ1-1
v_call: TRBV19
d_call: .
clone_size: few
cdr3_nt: TGTGCCAGTAGTATTGCGGACAGAATTATGAACACTGAAGCTTTCTTT
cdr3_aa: CASSIADRIMNTEAFF

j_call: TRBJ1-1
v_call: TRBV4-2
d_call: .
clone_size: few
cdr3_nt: TGTGCCAGCAGCCAAAAAGAGGGGCTGAACACTGAAGCTTTCTTT
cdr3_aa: CASSQKEGLNTEAFF

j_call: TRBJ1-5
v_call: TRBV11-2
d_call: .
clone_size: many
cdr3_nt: TGTGCCAGCAGCTCACAGGGTAGGCAGCCCCAGCATTTT
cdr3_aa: CASSSQGRQPQHF

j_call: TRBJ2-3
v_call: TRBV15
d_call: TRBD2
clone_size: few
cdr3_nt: TGTGCCACCAGTAACCGACTAGCGGGGATAACAGATACGCAGTATTTT
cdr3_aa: CATSNRLAGITDTQYF

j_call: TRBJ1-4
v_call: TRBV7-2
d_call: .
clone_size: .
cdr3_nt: TGTGCCAGCAGCTTAGGGGGCCAGACTAATGAAAAACTGTTTTTT
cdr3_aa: CASSLGGQTNEKLFF

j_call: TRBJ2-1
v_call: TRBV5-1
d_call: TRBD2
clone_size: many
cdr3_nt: TGCGCCAGCAGCAGGACTAGTGGGATCTACAATGAGCAGTTCTTC
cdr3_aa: CASSRTSGIYNEQFF

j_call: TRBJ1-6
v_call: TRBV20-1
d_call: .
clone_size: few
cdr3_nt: TGCAGTGCTATAAACGATGGGCATTCACCCCTCCACTTT
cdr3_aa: CSAINDGHSPLHF

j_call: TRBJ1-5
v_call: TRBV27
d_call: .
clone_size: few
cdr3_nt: TGTGCCAGCAGCCAAGGAAAGACAGGTAGTCAGCCCCAGCATTTT
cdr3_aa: CASSQGKTGSQPQHF